The rows below give T cell receptor beta chains drawn from one sample of a study of cytomegalovirus exposure and HLA in healthy donors. The repertoire was sequenced with immunoSEQ multiplex PCR; TCRdb's copy has only in-frame clones and lacks some. This table holds 70,000 to 95,000 clones, approximately 76% found once. Input material: PBMCs. Receptors originate from a man aged 25 to 40 in good health and CMV-seropositive. Both conserved end residues are part of each CDR3. Fields, in order: clone size, D gene, V gene, J gene, CDR3 length, CDR3 DNA, CDR3 protein. A D gene is named only where the DNA matches it firmly. The size of a clone is reported for some rows only, either as once, few or many, or as a class for expanded clones.

clone size: once
D gene: NA
V gene: TRBV7-6
J gene: TRBJ2-7
CDR3 length: 19
CDR3 DNA: TGTGCCAGCAGCTTAGATGCAGGGAAGCCAAGTGGAGACTCCTACGAGCAGTACTTC
CDR3 protein: CASSLDAGKPSGDSYEQYF

clone size: few
D gene: NA
V gene: TRBV5-6
J gene: TRBJ1-1
CDR3 length: 13
CDR3 DNA: TGTGCCAGCAGCTTTGGAGCCAGAAGTGAAGCTTTCTTT
CDR3 protein: CASSFGARSEAFF

clone size: NA
D gene: TRBD1
V gene: TRBV9
J gene: TRBJ1-2
CDR3 length: 16
CDR3 DNA: TGTGCCAGCAGCCCAGGACAGGGGGCATGGACGTATGGCTACACCTTC
CDR3 protein: CASSPGQGAWTYGYTF

clone size: NA
D gene: TRBD1
V gene: TRBV7-3
J gene: TRBJ2-3
CDR3 length: 14
CDR3 DNA: TGTGCCAGCAGCCCAGGGACAGCCACAGATACGCAGTATTTT
CDR3 protein: CASSPGTATDTQYF

clone size: few
D gene: NA
V gene: TRBV6-5
J gene: TRBJ1-1
CDR3 length: 11
CDR3 DNA: TGTGCCACCGAGGTAGTCACTGAAGCTTTCTTT
CDR3 protein: CATEVVTEAFF

clone size: NA
D gene: NA
V gene: TRBV4-1
J gene: TRBJ1-5
CDR3 length: 15
CDR3 DNA: TGCGCCAGCAGCCTCCAGGGGCGAGTAGATCAGCCCCAGCATTTT
CDR3 protein: CASSLQGRVDQPQHF

clone size: NA
D gene: NA
V gene: TRBV15
J gene: TRBJ2-1
CDR3 length: 17
CDR3 DNA: TGTGCCACCAGCAGAGATCGGGGTCTACGCCCGGGCAATGAGCAGTTCTTC
CDR3 protein: CATSRDRGLRPGNEQFF

clone size: NA
D gene: TRBD1
V gene: TRBV11-2
J gene: TRBJ2-2
CDR3 length: 15
CDR3 DNA: TGTGCCTTCAGTTTGGGGACAGGGTACACCGGGGAGCTGTTTTTT
CDR3 protein: CAFSLGTGYTGELFF

clone size: NA
D gene: TRBD1
V gene: TRBV4-3
J gene: TRBJ2-3
CDR3 length: 17
CDR3 DNA: TGCGCCAGCAGCCAAAATATACAGGGGCTGAGCACAGATACGCAGTATTTT
CDR3 protein: CASSQNIQGLSTDTQYF

clone size: NA
D gene: NA
V gene: TRBV6-1
J gene: TRBJ1-2
CDR3 length: 16
CDR3 DNA: TGTGCCAGCAGTGAAGCTTGGGGGGGAAGGGGGGGAAGCTACACCTTC
CDR3 protein: CASSEAWGGRGGSYTF

clone size: few
D gene: NA
V gene: TRBV19
J gene: TRBJ2-2
CDR3 length: 13
CDR3 DNA: TGTGCCAGTAGTACCGGACAGACCGGGGAGCTGTTTTTT
CDR3 protein: CASSTGQTGELFF

clone size: few
D gene: NA
V gene: TRBV6-6
J gene: TRBJ1-4
CDR3 length: 15
CDR3 DNA: TGTGCCAGCAGTTACGAGGGACACACTAATGAAAAACTGTTTTTT
CDR3 protein: CASSYEGHTNEKLFF

clone size: NA
D gene: TRBD1
V gene: TRBV6-6
J gene: TRBJ1-4
CDR3 length: 11
CDR3 DNA: TGTGCCAGACTACAGGGGCAAAAACTGTTTTTT
CDR3 protein: CARLQGQKLFF

clone size: NA
D gene: TRBD1
V gene: TRBV5-5
J gene: TRBJ1-6
CDR3 length: 15
CDR3 DNA: TGTGCCAGCAGCGCTACACAGGGGACCATATCACCCCTCCACTTT
CDR3 protein: CASSATQGTISPLHF

clone size: NA
D gene: NA
V gene: TRBV30
J gene: TRBJ2-7
CDR3 length: 14
CDR3 DNA: TGTGCCTGGAGTTTAGACAACATATCCTACGAGCAGTACTTC
CDR3 protein: CAWSLDNISYEQYF

clone size: NA
D gene: TRBD1
V gene: TRBV19
J gene: TRBJ1-1
CDR3 length: 14
CDR3 DNA: TGTGCCAGTAAAGGACAGGGTGAGAACACTGAAGCTTTCTTT
CDR3 protein: CASKGQGENTEAFF

clone size: once
D gene: TRBD1
V gene: TRBV7-9
J gene: TRBJ2-7
CDR3 length: 16
CDR3 DNA: TGTGCCAGCAGCCGTGATCTTACAGGGGGATCCTACGAGCAGTACTTC
CDR3 protein: CASSRDLTGGSYEQYF

clone size: NA
D gene: NA
V gene: TRBV5-1
J gene: TRBJ1-1
CDR3 length: 16
CDR3 DNA: TGCGCCAGCAGCTTGGTCCCGGGGGTTGTGGACACTGAAGCTTTCTTT
CDR3 protein: CASSLVPGVVDTEAFF

clone size: NA
D gene: TRBD1
V gene: TRBV11-2
J gene: TRBJ2-1
CDR3 length: 16
CDR3 DNA: TGTGCCAGCAGCTTAATCCGGGACAGGGGCTACAATGAGCAGTTCTTC
CDR3 protein: CASSLIRDRGYNEQFF

clone size: NA
D gene: NA
V gene: TRBV19
J gene: TRBJ2-3
CDR3 length: 14
CDR3 DNA: TGTGCCAGTAGTCCCGCAGGAAGCACAGATACGCAGTATTTT
CDR3 protein: CASSPAGSTDTQYF

clone size: NA
D gene: NA
V gene: TRBV28
J gene: TRBJ2-7
CDR3 length: 11
CDR3 DNA: TGTGCCAGCAGCCCGCGCGGCGAGCAGTACTTC
CDR3 protein: CASSPRGEQYF

clone size: NA
D gene: TRBD1
V gene: TRBV6-1
J gene: TRBJ2-5
CDR3 length: 13
CDR3 DNA: TGTGCCAGCAGCGCGACAGGGGGCGTGACCCAGTACTTC
CDR3 protein: CASSATGGVTQYF

clone size: NA
D gene: NA
V gene: TRBV27
J gene: TRBJ2-1
CDR3 length: 14
CDR3 DNA: TGTGCCAGCAGTTGGGTGCAGCCGGGCAATGAGCAGTTCTTC
CDR3 protein: CASSWVQPGNEQFF

clone size: NA
D gene: NA
V gene: TRBV11-2
J gene: TRBJ2-7
CDR3 length: 13
CDR3 DNA: TGTGCCAGCAGCTTGTCGTTGGGAGGCGAGCAGTACTTC
CDR3 protein: CASSLSLGGEQYF

clone size: NA
D gene: TRBD1
V gene: TRBV6-5
J gene: TRBJ2-7
CDR3 length: 14
CDR3 DNA: TGTGCCAGCAACATACGACAGGGAAGGTACGAGCAGTACTTC
CDR3 protein: CASNIRQGRYEQYF

clone size: NA
D gene: TRBD2
V gene: TRBV19
J gene: TRBJ2-1
CDR3 length: 15
CDR3 DNA: TGTGCCAGTACCCCGGGAGGGAGTTACCTCGGTGAGCAGTTCTTC
CDR3 protein: CASTPGGSYLGEQFF

clone size: NA
D gene: TRBD1
V gene: TRBV5-4
J gene: TRBJ1-5
CDR3 length: 17
CDR3 DNA: TGTGCCAGCAGCCGAGACAGGGGACAATATAGCAATCAGCCCCAGCATTTT
CDR3 protein: CASSRDRGQYSNQPQHF

clone size: NA
D gene: TRBD2
V gene: TRBV7-9
J gene: TRBJ2-1
CDR3 length: 18
CDR3 DNA: TGTGCCAGCAGCGTCAACGATCTAGCGGGGTTATCCTACAATGAGCAGTTCTTC
CDR3 protein: CASSVNDLAGLSYNEQFF

clone size: NA
D gene: NA
V gene: TRBV10-1
J gene: TRBJ1-6
CDR3 length: 17
CDR3 DNA: TGCGCCAGCAGTGGGGGGCCAGGCGAATCCTATAATTCACCCCTCCACTTT
CDR3 protein: CASSGGPGESYNSPLHF

clone size: NA
D gene: NA
V gene: TRBV5-1
J gene: TRBJ1-6
CDR3 length: 16
CDR3 DNA: TGCGCCAGCAGCCCCCAGGGTGGGACCTATAATTCACCCCTCCACTTT
CDR3 protein: CASSPQGGTYNSPLHF

clone size: NA
D gene: NA
V gene: TRBV7-9
J gene: TRBJ2-5
CDR3 length: 14
CDR3 DNA: TGTGCCAGCAGCGCTGTTTCCGGAGAAGAGACCCAGTACTTC
CDR3 protein: CASSAVSGEETQYF

clone size: NA
D gene: TRBD1
V gene: TRBV6-6
J gene: TRBJ1-1
CDR3 length: 13
CDR3 DNA: TGTGCCAGCAGTTACTCTCTGGCAGGGGGGGCTTTCTTT
CDR3 protein: CASSYSLAGGAFF

clone size: once
D gene: NA
V gene: TRBV30
J gene: TRBJ2-2
CDR3 length: 15
CDR3 DNA: TGTGCCTGGAGGGTGATTAGCGCTAACACCGGGGAGCTGTTTTTT
CDR3 protein: CAWRVISANTGELFF

clone size: NA
D gene: NA
V gene: TRBV5-1
J gene: TRBJ1-2
CDR3 length: 14
CDR3 DNA: TGCGCCAGCGGCCGGGGGAAGGAGGACTATGGCTACACCTTC
CDR3 protein: CASGRGKEDYGYTF

clone size: NA
D gene: NA
V gene: TRBV5-1
J gene: TRBJ1-1
CDR3 length: 15
CDR3 DNA: TGCGCCAGCAGTGAAAGAGGTCGCGAGGGCACTGAAGCTTTCTTT
CDR3 protein: CASSERGREGTEAFF

clone size: NA
D gene: NA
V gene: TRBV30
J gene: TRBJ1-2
CDR3 length: 12
CDR3 DNA: TGTGCCTGGAGTGTATTTGGGGGCGGCTACACCTTC
CDR3 protein: CAWSVFGGGYTF

clone size: NA
D gene: NA
V gene: TRBV29-1
J gene: TRBJ1-2
CDR3 length: 13
CDR3 DNA: TGCAGCGTTGTATGGTCGGCGGTTTCCGGCTACACCTTC
CDR3 protein: CSVVWSAVSGYTF

clone size: many
D gene: TRBD1
V gene: TRBV7-9
J gene: TRBJ1-1
CDR3 length: 15
CDR3 DNA: TGTGCCAGCAGCCCAAAAGACAGGGCGGGCACTGAAGCTTTCTTT
CDR3 protein: CASSPKDRAGTEAFF

clone size: NA
D gene: TRBD2
V gene: TRBV4-2
J gene: TRBJ2-2
CDR3 length: 17
CDR3 DNA: TGTGCCAGCAGCCCCACTAGCGGGGGGGCCGCGACCGGGGAGCTGTTTTTT
CDR3 protein: CASSPTSGGAATGELFF

clone size: NA
D gene: NA
V gene: TRBV9
J gene: TRBJ1-2
CDR3 length: 16
CDR3 DNA: TGTGCCAGCAGCGTAGGTGAAGGGGGACCTAACTATGGCTACACCTTC
CDR3 protein: CASSVGEGGPNYGYTF

clone size: few
D gene: TRBD1
V gene: TRBV11-3
J gene: TRBJ2-1
CDR3 length: 15
CDR3 DNA: TGTGCCAGCAGCTTAAGGGGGACAGGGGGGAATGAGCAGTTCTTC
CDR3 protein: CASSLRGTGGNEQFF

clone size: once
D gene: NA
V gene: TRBV7-9
J gene: TRBJ1-6
CDR3 length: 14
CDR3 DNA: TGTGCCAGCAGTCACCGGACTCCGGGCTCACCCCTCCACTTT
CDR3 protein: CASSHRTPGSPLHF

clone size: few
D gene: TRBD2
V gene: TRBV6-6
J gene: TRBJ2-5
CDR3 length: 11
CDR3 DNA: TGTGCCGAATCGGGGGGAGAGACCCAGTACTTC
CDR3 protein: CAESGGETQYF

clone size: NA
D gene: TRBD2
V gene: TRBV7-9
J gene: TRBJ2-1
CDR3 length: 16
CDR3 DNA: TGTGCCAGCAGCCCCCCACTAGCGGGGGACTACAATGAGCAGTTCTTC
CDR3 protein: CASSPPLAGDYNEQFF

clone size: NA
D gene: TRBD2
V gene: TRBV7-8
J gene: TRBJ2-2
CDR3 length: 16
CDR3 DNA: TGTGCCAGCAGCTTAGTCCTAGCGGGAAACACCGGGGAGCTGTTTTTT
CDR3 protein: CASSLVLAGNTGELFF

clone size: NA
D gene: TRBD2
V gene: TRBV7-9
J gene: TRBJ2-3
CDR3 length: 16
CDR3 DNA: TGTGCCAGCAGCTTCCCGTTAGCGGGAAACACAGATACGCAGTATTTT
CDR3 protein: CASSFPLAGNTDTQYF

clone size: NA
D gene: TRBD1
V gene: TRBV5-6
J gene: TRBJ2-5
CDR3 length: 14
CDR3 DNA: TGTGCCGGCAGCTGGGGACAGGTCCAAGAGACCCAGTACTTC
CDR3 protein: CAGSWGQVQETQYF

clone size: NA
D gene: TRBD1
V gene: TRBV6-6
J gene: TRBJ2-5
CDR3 length: 14
CDR3 DNA: TGTGCCAGCACCCCAGGGGGCTCCCTAAACGGGCAGTACTTC
CDR3 protein: CASTPGGSLNGQYF

clone size: NA
D gene: TRBD2
V gene: TRBV6-4
J gene: TRBJ2-1
CDR3 length: 15
CDR3 DNA: TGTGCCAGCAGTGACTTAGCGGGCTCCTACAATGAGCAGTTCTTC
CDR3 protein: CASSDLAGSYNEQFF

clone size: NA
D gene: NA
V gene: TRBV7-3
J gene: TRBJ1-1
CDR3 length: 15
CDR3 DNA: TGTGCCAGCAGCCCCCAGGGCAGAAAGAACACTGAAGCTTTCTTT
CDR3 protein: CASSPQGRKNTEAFF

clone size: NA
D gene: TRBD1
V gene: TRBV7-2
J gene: TRBJ1-2
CDR3 length: 13
CDR3 DNA: TGTGCCAGCAGCACGGACAGGGTCTATGGCTACACCTTC
CDR3 protein: CASSTDRVYGYTF

clone size: NA
D gene: TRBD1
V gene: TRBV6-1
J gene: TRBJ2-7
CDR3 length: 14
CDR3 DNA: TGTGCCAGCATCTTAAGCAGGGGGCAGACCGAGCAGTACTTC
CDR3 protein: CASILSRGQTEQYF

clone size: once
D gene: TRBD1
V gene: TRBV27
J gene: TRBJ2-7
CDR3 length: 14
CDR3 DNA: TGTGCCAGCAGCCCGGACAGGTACTCCTACGAGCAGTACTTC
CDR3 protein: CASSPDRYSYEQYF

clone size: few
D gene: NA
V gene: TRBV6-1
J gene: TRBJ1-2
CDR3 length: 13
CDR3 DNA: TGTGCCAGCAGTCCTCTAGGCCACTATGGCTACACCTTC
CDR3 protein: CASSPLGHYGYTF

clone size: NA
D gene: NA
V gene: TRBV5-1
J gene: TRBJ1-2
CDR3 length: 15
CDR3 DNA: TGCGCCAGCAGAATGGGGGGGGGTGCCTCCTATGGCTACACCTTC
CDR3 protein: CASRMGGGASYGYTF

clone size: few
D gene: NA
V gene: TRBV19
J gene: TRBJ2-1
CDR3 length: 13
CDR3 DNA: TGTGCCAGTAATCGCAGGGGTCACGATGAGCAGTTCTTC
CDR3 protein: CASNRRGHDEQFF

clone size: NA
D gene: TRBD1
V gene: TRBV6-5
J gene: TRBJ1-4
CDR3 length: 14
CDR3 DNA: TGTGCCAGCAGTAAAGACAGGGTGGGAGAAAAACTGTTTTTT
CDR3 protein: CASSKDRVGEKLFF

clone size: NA
D gene: NA
V gene: TRBV14
J gene: TRBJ1-2
CDR3 length: 13
CDR3 DNA: TGTGCCAGCAGGTTGACAGCATCCTATGGCTACACCTTC
CDR3 protein: CASRLTASYGYTF

clone size: NA
D gene: NA
V gene: TRBV18
J gene: TRBJ1-1
CDR3 length: 12
CDR3 DNA: TGTGCCAGCTCACCGTACGGACAGGAAGCTTTCTTT
CDR3 protein: CASSPYGQEAFF

clone size: NA
D gene: NA
V gene: TRBV20-1
J gene: TRBJ1-2
CDR3 length: 11
CDR3 DNA: TGCAGTGCTAGTCGAGAGTATCGCTACACCTTC
CDR3 protein: CSASREYRYTF